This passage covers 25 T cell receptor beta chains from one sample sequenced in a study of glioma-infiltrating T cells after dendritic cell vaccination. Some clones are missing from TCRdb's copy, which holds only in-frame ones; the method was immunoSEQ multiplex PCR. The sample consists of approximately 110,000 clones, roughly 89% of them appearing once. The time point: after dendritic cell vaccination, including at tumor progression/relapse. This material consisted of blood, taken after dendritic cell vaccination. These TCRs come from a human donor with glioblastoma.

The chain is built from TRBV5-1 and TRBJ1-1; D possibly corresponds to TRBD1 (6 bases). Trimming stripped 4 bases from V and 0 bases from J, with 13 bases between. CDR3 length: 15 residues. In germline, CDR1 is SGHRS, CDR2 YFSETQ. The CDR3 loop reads CASSINGQLNTEAFF. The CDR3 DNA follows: TGCGCCAGCAGCATCAATGGACAGTTGAACACTGAAGCTTTCTTT.

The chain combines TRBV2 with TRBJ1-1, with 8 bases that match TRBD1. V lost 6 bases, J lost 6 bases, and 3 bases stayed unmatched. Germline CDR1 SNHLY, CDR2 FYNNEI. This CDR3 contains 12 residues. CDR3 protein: CASSYRGAEAFF. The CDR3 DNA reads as TGTGCCAGCAGCTACAGGGGGGCTGAAGCTTTCTTT.

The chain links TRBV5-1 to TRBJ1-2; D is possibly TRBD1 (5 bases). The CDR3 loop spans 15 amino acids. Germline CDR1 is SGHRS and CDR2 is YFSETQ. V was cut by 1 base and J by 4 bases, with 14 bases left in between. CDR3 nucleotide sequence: TGCGCCAGCAGCTTGAGTTCAGGGAACGCCTATGGCTACACCTTC. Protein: CASSLSSGNAYGYTF.

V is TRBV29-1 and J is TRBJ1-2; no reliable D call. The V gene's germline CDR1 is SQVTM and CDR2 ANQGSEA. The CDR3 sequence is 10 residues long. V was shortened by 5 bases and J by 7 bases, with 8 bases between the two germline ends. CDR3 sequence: CSVSEPGYTF. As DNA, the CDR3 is TGCAGCGTTTCCGAGCCTGGCTACACCTTC.

The CDR3 region has the DNA TGTGCCAGTAGTATCGCCAGGGGGCTTTACAATGAGCAGTTCTTC. This translates into CASSIARGLYNEQFF. The genes are TRBV19 and TRBJ2-1; 8 nucleotides line up with TRBD1. The CDR3 extends over 15 amino acids. Germline assignment: CDR1 LNHDA and CDR2 SQIVND (reference sequence). The J segment lost 4 bases and the V segment lost 3 bases, leaving 5 bases of the junction unmatched. The whole variable domain, remainder taken from reference TRBV19 and TRBJ2-1, is DGGITQSPKYLFRKEGQNVTLSCEQNLNHDAMYWYRQDPGQGLRLIYYSQIVNDFQKGDIAEGYSVSREKKESFPLTVTSAQKNPTAFYLCASSIARGLYNEQFFGPGTRLTVL.

The CDR3 bases are TGTGCCATCAGTGACAGGGGACGAAACACCATATATTTT. Translation: CAISDRGRNTIYF. The chain joins TRBV10-3 to TRBJ1-3; weak D call: TRBD1 (6 bases). Germline loops: CDR1 ENHRY, CDR2 SYGVKD. The CDR3 is 13 residues long. Trimming took off 3 bases at V and 5 bases at J, with 8 bases between the two ends.

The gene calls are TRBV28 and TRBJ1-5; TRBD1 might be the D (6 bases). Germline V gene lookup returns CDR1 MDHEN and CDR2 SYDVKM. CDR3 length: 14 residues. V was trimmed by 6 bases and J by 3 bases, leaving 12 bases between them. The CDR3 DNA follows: TGTGCCAGCAGAATCGCAGGGGACAATCAGCCCCAGCATTTT. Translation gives CASRIAGDNQPQHF.

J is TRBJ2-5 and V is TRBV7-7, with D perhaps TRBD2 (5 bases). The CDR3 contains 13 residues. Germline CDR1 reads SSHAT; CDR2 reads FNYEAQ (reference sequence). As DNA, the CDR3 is TGTGCTAAAACTCGGGGTGATAGGGAGACCCAGTACTTC. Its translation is CAKTRGDRETQYF.

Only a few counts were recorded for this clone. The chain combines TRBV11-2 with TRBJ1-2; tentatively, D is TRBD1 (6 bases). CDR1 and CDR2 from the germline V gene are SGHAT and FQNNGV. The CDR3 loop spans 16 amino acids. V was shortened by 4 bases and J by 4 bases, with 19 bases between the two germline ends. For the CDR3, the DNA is TGTGCCAGCAGCTCCCATCGCGGACAGAACCTCTATGGCTACACCTTC. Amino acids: CASSSHRGQNLYGYTF.

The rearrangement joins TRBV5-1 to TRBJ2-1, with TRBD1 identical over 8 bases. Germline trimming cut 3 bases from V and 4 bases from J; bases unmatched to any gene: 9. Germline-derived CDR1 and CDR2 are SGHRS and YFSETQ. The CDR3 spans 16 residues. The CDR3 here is CASSSSGTGVYNEQFF. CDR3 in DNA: TGCGCCAGCAGCTCGTCCGGGACAGGAGTTTACAATGAGCAGTTCTTC. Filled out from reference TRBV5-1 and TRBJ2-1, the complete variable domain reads KAGVTQTPRYLIKTRGQQVTLSCSPISGHRSVSWYQQTPGQGLQFLFEYFSETQRNKGNFPGRFSGRQFSNSRSEMNVSTLELGDSALYLCASSSSGTGVYNEQFFGPGTRLTVL.

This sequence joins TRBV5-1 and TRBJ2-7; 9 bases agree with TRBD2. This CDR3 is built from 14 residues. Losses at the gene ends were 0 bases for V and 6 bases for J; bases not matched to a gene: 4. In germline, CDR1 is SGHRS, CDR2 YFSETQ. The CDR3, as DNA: TGCGCCAGCAGCTTGGGAGTGCGGGAGGGCGAGCAGTACTTC. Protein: CASSLGVREGEQYF.

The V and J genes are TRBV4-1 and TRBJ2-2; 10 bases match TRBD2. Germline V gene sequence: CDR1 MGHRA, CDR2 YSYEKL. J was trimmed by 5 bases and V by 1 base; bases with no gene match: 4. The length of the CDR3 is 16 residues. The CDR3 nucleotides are TGCGCCAGCAGCCAAGTTGGTAGCGGGGGGACCGGGGAGCTGTTTTTT. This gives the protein CASSQVGSGGTGELFF.

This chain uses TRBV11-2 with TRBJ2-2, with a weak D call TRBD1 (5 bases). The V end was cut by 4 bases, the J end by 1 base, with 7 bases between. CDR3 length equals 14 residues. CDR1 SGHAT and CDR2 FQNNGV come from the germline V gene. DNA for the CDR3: TGTGCCAGCAGCTCGACAGTGAACACCGGGGAGCTGTTTTTT. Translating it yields CASSSTVNTGELFF.

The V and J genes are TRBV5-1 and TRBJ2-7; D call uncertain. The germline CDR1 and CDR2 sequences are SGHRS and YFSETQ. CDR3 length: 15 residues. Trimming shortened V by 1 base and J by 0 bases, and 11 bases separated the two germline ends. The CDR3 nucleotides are TGCGCCAGCAGCTTGTTGCAGCCAGGCTCCTACGAGCAGTACTTC. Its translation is CASSLLQPGSYEQYF.

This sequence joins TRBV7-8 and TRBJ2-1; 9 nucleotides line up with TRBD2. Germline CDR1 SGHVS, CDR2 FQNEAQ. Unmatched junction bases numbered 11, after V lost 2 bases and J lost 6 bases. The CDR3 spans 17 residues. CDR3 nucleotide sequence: TGTGCCAGCAGCTTATTAGTAACTAGCGGGTACTCCAATGAGCAGTTCTTC. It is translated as CASSLLVTSGYSNEQFF.

CDR3 in DNA: TGTGCCAGCAGCTATCAGGGGGCTACCGAAGCTTTCTTT. This sequence encodes CASSYQGATEAFF. The rearrangement links TRBV7-3 to TRBJ1-1; 8 bases align to TRBD1. CDR3 size: 13 residues. The V and J ends lost 4 bases and 8 bases, in that order; junction bases with no gene match: 6. CDR1 is SGHTA and CDR2 is FQGTGA in the germline V gene.

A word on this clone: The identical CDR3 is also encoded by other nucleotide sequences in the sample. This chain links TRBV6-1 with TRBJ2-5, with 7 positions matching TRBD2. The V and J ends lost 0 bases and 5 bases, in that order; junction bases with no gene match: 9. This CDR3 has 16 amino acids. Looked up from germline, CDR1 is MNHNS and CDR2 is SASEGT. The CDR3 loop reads CASSEAASGGSETQYF. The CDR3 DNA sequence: TGTGCCAGCAGTGAAGCAGCATCGGGAGGTTCGGAGACCCAGTACTTC.

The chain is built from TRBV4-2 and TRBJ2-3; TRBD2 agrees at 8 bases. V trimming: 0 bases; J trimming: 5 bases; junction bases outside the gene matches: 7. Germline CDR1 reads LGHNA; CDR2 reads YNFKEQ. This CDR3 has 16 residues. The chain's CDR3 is CASSQEDGGARDTQYF. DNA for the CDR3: TGTGCCAGCAGCCAAGAGGACGGGGGGGCACGAGATACGCAGTATTTT.

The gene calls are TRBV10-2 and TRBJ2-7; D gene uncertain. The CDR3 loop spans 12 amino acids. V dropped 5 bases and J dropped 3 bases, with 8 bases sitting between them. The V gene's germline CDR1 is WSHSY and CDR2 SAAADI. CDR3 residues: CASSWQNYEQYF. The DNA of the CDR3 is TGCGCCAGCAGTTGGCAGAACTACGAGCAGTACTTC.

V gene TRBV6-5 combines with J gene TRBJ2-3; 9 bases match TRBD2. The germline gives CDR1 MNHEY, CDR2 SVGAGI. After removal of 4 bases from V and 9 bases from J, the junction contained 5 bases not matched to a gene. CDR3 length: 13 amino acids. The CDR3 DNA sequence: TGTGCCAGCAGTTCTCTAGCGGGGCCCACGCAGTATTTT. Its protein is CASSSLAGPTQYF.

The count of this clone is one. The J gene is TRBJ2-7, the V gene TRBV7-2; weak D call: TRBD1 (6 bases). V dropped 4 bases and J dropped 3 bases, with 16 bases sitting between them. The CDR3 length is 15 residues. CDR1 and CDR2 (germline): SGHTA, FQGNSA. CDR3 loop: CASSSPARTVYEQYF. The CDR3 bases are TGTGCCAGCAGCTCTCCCGCGCGGACAGTCTACGAGCAGTACTTC.

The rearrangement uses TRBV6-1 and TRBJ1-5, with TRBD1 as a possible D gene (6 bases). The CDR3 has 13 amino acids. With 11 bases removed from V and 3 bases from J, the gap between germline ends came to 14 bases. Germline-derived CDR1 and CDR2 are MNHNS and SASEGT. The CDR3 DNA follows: TGTGCCGCAGGGGCAACCCACAATCAGCCCCAGCATTTT. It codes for CAAGATHNQPQHF.

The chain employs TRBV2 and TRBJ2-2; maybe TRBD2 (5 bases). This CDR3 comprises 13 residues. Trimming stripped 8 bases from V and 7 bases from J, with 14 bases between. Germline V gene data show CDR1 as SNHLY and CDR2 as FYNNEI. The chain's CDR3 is CASGSEVHGELFF. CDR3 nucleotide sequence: TGTGCCAGCGGATCGGAGGTGCACGGGGAGCTGTTTTTT. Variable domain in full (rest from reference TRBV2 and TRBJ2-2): EPEVTQTPSHQVTQMGQEVILRCVPISNHLYFYWYRQILGQKVEFLVSFYNNEISEKSEIFDDQFSVERPDGSNFTLKIRSTKLEDSAMYFCASGSEVHGELFFGEGSRLTVL.

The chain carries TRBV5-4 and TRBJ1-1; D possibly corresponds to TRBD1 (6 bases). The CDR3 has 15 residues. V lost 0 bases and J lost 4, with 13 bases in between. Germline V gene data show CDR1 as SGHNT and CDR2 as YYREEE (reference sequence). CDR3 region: CASSLAGGLFTEAFF. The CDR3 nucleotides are TGTGCCAGCAGCTTGGCCGGGGGGCTTTTCACTGAAGCTTTCTTT.

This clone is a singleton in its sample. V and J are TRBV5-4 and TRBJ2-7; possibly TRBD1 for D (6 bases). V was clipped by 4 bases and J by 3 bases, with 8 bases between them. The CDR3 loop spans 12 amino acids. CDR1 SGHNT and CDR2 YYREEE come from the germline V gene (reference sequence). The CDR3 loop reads CASSQQGYEQYF. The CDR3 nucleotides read TGTGCCAGCAGCCAACAGGGCTACGAGCAGTACTTC. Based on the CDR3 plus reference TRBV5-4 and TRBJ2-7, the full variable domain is ETGVTQSPTHLIKTRGQQVTLRCSSQSGHNTVSWYQQALGQGPQFIFQYYREEENGRGNFPPRFSGLQFPNYSSELNVNALELDDSALYLCASSQQGYEQYFGPGTRLTVT.